This T cell receptor (beta chain) comes out of a study of T cell responses to AZD1222 COVID-19 vaccine. Of note for this clone: What it binds is not known.

The CDR3 totals 15 residues. The V gene lost 2 bases and the J gene lost 0 bases, with 8 bases spanning the gap. Germline V gene data show CDR1 as MDHEN and CDR2 as SYDVKM. Sequenced by immunoSEQ multiplex PCR; TCRdb stores in-frame clones only, minus some. The table records 75,000 to 100,000 clones, 70% to 90% of them present only once. Study results and caveats: Females made up more of the donors, who were largely white British, and clonal diversity may have come out too low. Regions left unmutated in variants are reportedly the target of nearly half of spike-specific TCRs. Spike-specific TCR breadth rose after two AZD1222 doses, and depth rose as well.

The sequencing here drew on peripheral blood, taken on day 0 of AZD1222 vaccination. The rearrangement uses TRBV28 and TRBJ2-4; D remains unclear. This TCR was recovered from an adult in good health. The CDR3 DNA is TGTGCCAGCAGTTTACAAGGTCCAGCCAAAAACATTCAGTACTTC. It specifies CASSLQGPAKNIQYF.